This T cell receptor beta chain stems from a study of cytomegalovirus exposure and HLA in healthy donors (dated by TCRdb to the late 2010s). Study-level background: According to an earlier analysis of around 600 of the donors, about 190 million T cells yielded 90 million to 140 million unique TCR beta sequences and less than 300 Gb of sequence data. The study aimed to test whether cataloging public T cell receptors could reveal signatures of past pathogen exposure. In a later genetic analysis, genome-wide SNP genotypes for about 65% of the roughly 670 donors were used, and that subset was treated as a discovery cohort. A separate validation cohort of 100 to 150 different subjects was used in addition to the approximately 640-subject first cohort. Donor age, sex, ethnicity and CMV serostatus were compiled together with the repertoire data. An early release covering roughly 640 HLA-typed donors comprised about 310 gigabases of sequencing data and around 86 million unique TCR sequences. Every discovery cohort repertoire had been produced on one sequencing platform. The number of typed donors differed by locus: about 620-640 for A, B, C, DRB1 and DQB1; 500 to 550 for DQA1; 606 for DPA1; and about 450 for DPB1. The later analysis used no new phenotypic data to find candidate immune exposures, relying instead on TCR beta sequences and their occurrence across donors. An earlier analysis of 587 of the donors applied high-throughput TCR beta sequencing to assess whether each TCR beta V gene segment acted as functional or pseudogenic. The study combined high-throughput TCR immunosequencing, statistical association of individual TCRs with disease status, and machine learning to predict cytomegalovirus infection status. Because of strong linkage in the cohort, roughly five DR-DQ haplotypes were treated as single units for association and clustering. Among some 400 genotyped donors of the cohort, an average of approximately 240,000 unique TCR beta nucleotide sequences was sequenced per donor, of which 15% to 20% were non-productive. A later analysis re-analyzed previously published TCR beta repertoires from about 730 donors and added high-resolution HLA genotyping to study TCR occurrence patterns. Class I and class II HLA loci were covered by the typing at four-digit resolution. Among the approximately 420 genotyped donors, around 81% belonged to the genetic ancestry cluster associated with self-reported Caucasian donors. The study used immunosequencing to profile the T cell repertoires of 600 to 850 subjects and linked those repertoires to cytomegalovirus serostatus. Study-level results and caveats: Specific HLA alleles were associated with more than 15,000 TCR beta sequences at a false discovery rate of 0.05 in a later analysis. According to a later analysis, TCR association rates differed among HLA loci, with DRB1 alleles showing the most associated TCRs and HLA-C alleles showing the fewest. The study listed 150 to 200 TCR beta chains as associated with cytomegalovirus. In a later analysis, several top co-occurrence clusters were reported to appear linked to parvovirus B19, influenza, CMV and Epstein-Barr virus. Across donors, most TCR sequences were observed very rarely, whereas some public TCRs were present in many individuals. The sequencing pipeline was judged likely to have produced a cluster of highly shared sequence variants as a technical artifact. A further reported finding was that TCR beta sequences accurately predicted the HLA-A and HLA-B alleles for most subjects in the first cohort. A later genetic analysis reported fewer N-insertions in productive TCRs among donors in an Asian-associated ancestry cluster than the roughly 690-donor mean. It was suggested by the authors that the approach could potentially be generalized to other disease states and immunological phenotypes. The cohort was sequenced for TCR beta chains only, and without alpha or paired-chain data the features that could be detected were limited. The classifier was reported to diagnose cytomegalovirus status with high specificity and sensitivity in both the original and validation cohorts. When HLA alleles, especially DR and DQ, strongly co-occurred, attributing TCR associations to individual alleles was difficult. In a later analysis, HLA-associated TCR beta chains were found to be more clonally expanded and to have lower generation probabilities than equally common non-associated chains. Because counts were too low, 15 or so rarely observed V segments, including chromosome 9 orphons, were excluded from the earlier analysis of some 540 of the donors. A few of the identified cytomegalovirus-associated TCR beta chains were confirmed in vitro to be specific for cytomegalovirus antigens. An earlier analysis of some 560 of the donors showed that most TCR beta V segments appeared in productive rearrangements either about 87% or about 30% of the time, which broadly matched IMGT annotations. Some IMGT-functional V segments, including TRBV6-2 and TRBV6-3, could not be told apart with the 87-base-pair reads, so those segments were excluded. Linkage disequilibrium might explain the correlated functional status among segregating V segments, but an unknown experimental factor could not be excluded. In a later analysis, most CMV-associated TCR beta chains were found to appear HLA-restricted, with HLA associations seemingly driven largely by CMV exposure. In a later genetic analysis, a missense DCLRE1C variant was associated with V-gene and J-gene trimming of TCR beta chains, and the association was replicated in an independent cohort. The only immune exposure information available for the cohort was CMV serostatus. Because HLA typing was unavailable for some donors at each locus, only the typed subset was used in association tests. Sequencing depth was assumed to be roughly uniform across donors in the presence/absence analyses, though that assumption may not hold.

The CDR3, cysteine through phenylalanine, is 15 amino acids long. Left in the record is the CDR3 DNA by itself, 45 bases read in frame from the first base. The germline V gene encodes CDR1 MDHEN and CDR2 SYDVKM. Trimming takes 3 bases from V and 0 bases from J, and the germline ends sit 12 bases apart. On this clone itself: This receptor's antigen is unknown. Base qualities are not at hand, and no much larger clone is one base apart.

Preparation of the library involved the immunoSEQ multiplex PCR assay. For the multiplex PCR, a mixture combining 60 forward primers for TCR Vbeta segments and 13 reverse primers for TCR Jbeta segments was used. A multiplex PCR assay on genomic DNA amplified the CDR3 region of rearranged TCR beta genes. The Illumina HiSeq System was used to sequence the amplified TCR beta libraries as 87-base-pair reads. The source study handled its data this way. In a later analysis, roughly 80 million unique TCR beta chains were counted across the roughly 670 repertoires, and around 10 million of these chains were shared by at least two donors. To remove PCR and sequencing errors, raw reads were error-corrected and collapsed into unique sequences using a nearest-neighbor algorithm that merged closely related sequences. CDR3 sequences were aligned to IMGT reference sequences to assign V, D and J gene segments. Each retained sequence needed at least a six-nucleotide match to both a V gene segment and a J gene segment. A rearrangement was called productive if the CDR3 had no stop codons and remained in frame with V and J, and every other rearrangement was called non-productive. CDR3 was defined according to IMGT convention as the region running from the second conserved V-encoded cysteine to the conserved J-encoded phenylalanine. The earlier analysis of 450 to 750 of the donors excluded any sequence lacking an unambiguous match to a single V gene segment. An earlier analysis of 587 of the donors classified V segments as functional when productive rearrangements were above 56.7% and as segregating when the standard deviation between donors was above 5%. A statistical classification framework was built for diagnosing cytomegalovirus status from the catalog of TCR beta chain sequences. In a later analysis, TCR nucleotide sequences were compared against IMGT/GENE-DB human TR gene sequences so that V and J genes could be assigned. Using the TCRdist pipeline, a later analysis assigned CDR3 sequences along with most-parsimonious VDJ recombination scenarios. In a later analysis, every TCR beta chain was defined by the combination of its CDR3 amino acid sequence and its V-gene family, and reads without a unique V-gene family were dropped. As a way to deal with suspected cross-contamination and a sequencing artifact, a later analysis dropped nearly 600 nucleotide sequences that were highly shared and had low generation probability. For each public chain, a later analysis derived a clonal expansion index from normalized ranks of inferred template counts within each repertoire. In a later analysis, generation probabilities were computed with a VDJ recombination model fitted to out-of-frame rearrangements, and the resulting probabilities were checked against IGoR. Hypergeometric tests were used in a later analysis to score TCR-TCR, TCR-HLA and TCR-CMV co-occurrence, with a repertoire-size bias correction applied to the TCR pairs. In a later analysis, false discovery rates were estimated by permuting HLA or CMV assignments 20 times. A later analysis grouped co-occurring TCRs with DBSCAN, adding TCRdist sequence similarity when clustering within HLA-allele-positive subsets. Repertoires with fewer than 30,000 or more than 120,000 public chains, plus five repertoires with anomalous nucleotide sharing, were excluded from co-occurrence clustering. As stored in TCRdb, this immuneACCESS dataset retains in-frame rearrangements with V and J assigned. A fraction of the clones does not appear; measured against another copy, unresolved V genes explain less than half of the discrepancy, and the remainder lacks a known reason. The D gene and trimming were derived from the DNA, and the V and J assignments and clone size from that table. Here the sample has under 150,000 clones; around 77% occur a single time. Jointly, the top ten make up around 1.2% of the sample.

The cohort was made up of hundreds of healthy bone marrow donors. All cohort members were sampled while nominally healthy, although unrecorded immune exposures were likely present. The donor tested CMV seronegative and was one of the 352 seronegative cohort members. A peripheral blood sample was provided by each donor, and peripheral blood mononuclear cells were used for TCR beta sequencing. Genomic DNA extraction from the blood cell samples was performed with the Qiagen DNeasy Blood Extraction Kit. The specimen was PBMCs. The chain was built from TRBV28 and TRBJ2-7, with TRBD1 as a weak D call on 5 bases. This sequence was found in a man aged 45-65 years in good health and CMV-seronegative. Here is the DNA: TGTGCCAGCAGTTTCTTAACCGGACACTCCTACGAGCAGTACTTC. This is translated as CASSFLTGHSYEQYF.